The T cell receptor beta chain described here comes from a study of patients and donors after allogeneic stem cell transplantation. The CDR3 runs 15 residues. After removal of 3 bases from V and 2 bases from J, the junction contained 6 bases not matched to a gene. Germline CDR1 SQVTM, CDR2 ANQGSEA. TCRdb itself ran the RT-PCR reads through MiXCR, one entry per CDR3 protein. The table includes over 400,000 distinct CDR3 sequences, approximately 16% detected once. This clonotype was seen many times. The rearrangement links TRBV29-1 to TRBJ2-1, with 8 bases fitting TRBD2. The clonotype was recovered from a human donor who was either an allogeneic HSCT recipient or a stem cell or donor lymphocyte infusion donor (not recorded which). It is not recorded whose cells these are; they may come from a transplant donor. Sequencing was done on a sample of blood, either unsorted or a sorted T cell fraction (not recorded which). The CDR3 region is CSVDALAGTYNEQFF. DNA of the CDR3: TGCAGCGTTGACGCGCTAGCGGGCACCTACAATGAGCAGTTCTTC.